Listed below are T cell receptor beta chains from one sample, sequenced in a study of T cells in Graves' hyperthyroidism and ophthalmopathy. One entry per CDR3 protein results from TCRdb running MiXCR on the multiplex PCR reads. The table has about 380,000 distinct CDR3 sequences, approximately 15% seen once. The sample taken for sequencing was blood. The source of these receptors is a woman aged 55-75 years with Graves' hyperthyroidism. CDR3s include the opening cysteine and the closing phenylalanine or tryptophan.

j_call v_call cdr3_aa
TRBJ1-1 TRBV12-3/TRBV12-4 CASGGGYTEAFF
TRBJ1-1 TRBV5-1 CASTRGGPDTEAFF
TRBJ2-7 TRBV19 CASSSAGTAYEQYF
TRBJ1-5 TRBV19 CASSAIVNQPQHF
TRBJ2-7 TRBV29-1 CSVNGGGPDPYEQYF
TRBJ1-5 TRBV24-1 CATSGTGAPNQPQHF
TRBJ2-7 TRBV20-1 CSARDSALAVWEQYF
TRBJ1-1 TRBV12-3/TRBV12-4 CASSPTGHTEAFF
TRBJ2-3 TRBV6-1 CVILQGIFADTQYF
TRBJ2-7 TRBV7-9 CAVPLGPTGTTSTYEQYF
TRBJ2-1 TRBV12-3/TRBV12-4 CASRGTADSEQFF
TRBJ2-1 TRBV24-1 CATSDMRLGLANEQFF
TRBJ2-7 TRBV29-1 CSVREGSSYEQYF
TRBJ1-2 TRBV2 CASSQILQDWDGYTF
TRBJ2-2 TRBV7-3 CASSPRDWATGELFF
TRBJ2-3 TRBV12-3/TRBV12-4 CASSLGQRDLYF
TRBJ1-5 TRBV6-1 CASSRIRGSDQPQHF
TRBJ2-1 TRBV12-3/TRBV12-4 CASRWTSGRWNEQFF
TRBJ2-7 TRBV20-1 CSASDRVSYEQYF
TRBJ2-3 TRBV11-3 CASSLQGVVTDTQYF
TRBJ2-1 TRBV10-3 CAISFSPSYNEQFF
TRBJ2-3 TRBV2 CASKAGVSTDTQYF
TRBJ2-5 TRBV5-1 CASWTGTTETQYF
TRBJ2-5 TRBV5-1 CASSTAAQETQYF